This TCR beta chain was sequenced during a study of blood T cell repertoires in COVID-19. Here immunoSEQ multiplex PCR was the method, and the copy in TCRdb shows in-frame clones only, minus some. The profile shows some 460,000 clones, around 90% of them singletons. Trimming took off 6 bases at V and 0 bases at J, with 14 bases between the two ends. This CDR3 contains 15 residues. The germline gives CDR1 SEHNR, CDR2 FQNEAQ (reference sequence). Sequences were obtained from PBMCs or T cells enriched from blood (not recorded which). This rearrangement joins TRBV7-9 to TRBJ1-1, with TRBD1 as a possible D gene (6 bases). The TCR was taken from a woman younger than 30 who had recovered from COVID-19. CDR3 loop: CASSPPRGLNTEAFF. Here the CDR3 DNA reads TGTGCCAGCAGTCCGCCCAGGGGTCTGAACACTGAAGCTTTCTTT.